Presented here are 6 T cell receptor beta chains from one specimen sequenced in a study of OX40 agonist ivuxolimab in advanced cancers. Libraries were prepared by immunoSEQ multiplex PCR; TCRdb keeps only in-frame clonotypes and omits some of them. This sample has roughly 23,000 clones, with 80% to 85% found just once. Sequenced here: CD4+ or CD8+ T cells sorted from blood, sampled in a trial of the OX40 agonist ivuxolimab. Receptors were obtained from an adult with an advanced solid tumor such as melanoma, head and neck, liver or kidney cancer.

The chain joins TRBV7-2 to TRBJ2-2, with D possibly TRBD2 on 7 matching bases. The CDR3 has 14 amino acids. Looked up from germline, CDR1 is SGHTA and CDR2 is FQGNSA. V lost 3 bases, J lost 3 bases, and 8 bases lay in between. CDR3 sequence reads: CASSLRGHTGELFF. CDR3 coding DNA: TGTGCCAGCAGCTTGCGGGGGCACACCGGGGAGCTGTTTTTT.

In this sample, this clone is medium-sized (0.01 to 0.1%). The chain uses TRBV5-6 and TRBJ1-5, with 10 bases that match TRBD1. Germline V lookup: CDR1 SGHDT, CDR2 YYEEEE. There are 14 residues in the CDR3. The trim removed 4 bases at V and 4 bases at J, leaving 2 bases unmatched. This CDR3 reads CASSGDRGNQPQHF. The CDR3 DNA reads TGTGCCAGCAGCGGGGACAGGGGAAATCAGCCCCAGCATTTT.

The chain couples TRBV7-8 to TRBJ1-3; maybe TRBD1 (5 bases). Germline CDR1 is SGHVS and CDR2 is FQNEAQ. V shed 8 bases and J shed 0 bases, with 20 bases lying between them. The CDR3 consists of 17 residues. The CDR3 here is CASVEAVGAFSGNTIYF. The CDR3 DNA reads as TGTGCCAGCGTAGAGGCGGTTGGGGCATTCTCTGGAAACACCATATATTTT.

This rearrangement joins TRBV7-9 to TRBJ2-7, with D hard to call. The CDR3 contains 14 residues. Germline CDR1 reads SEHNR; CDR2 reads FQNEAQ (reference sequence). V lost 1 base and J 3 bases, leaving 10 bases between the germline ends. The CDR3 loop is CASSLVVEGYEQYF. CDR3 nucleotide sequence: TGTGCCAGCAGCTTAGTAGTGGAAGGCTACGAGCAGTACTTC.

The chain employs TRBV29-1 and TRBJ1-5, with 8 nucleotides matching TRBD1. V shed 6 bases and J 6 bases; nucleotides not matched to a gene: 7. The CDR3 length is 13 residues. Per germline, CDR1 SQVTM and CDR2 ANQGSEA. CDR3 in amino acids: CSVETGGSQPQHF. For the CDR3, the DNA is TGCAGCGTAGAAACAGGGGGAAGTCAGCCCCAGCATTTT.

The gene calls are TRBV29-1 and TRBJ2-1; 10 bases fit TRBD1. From germline, CDR1 is SQVTM and CDR2 ANQGSEA. The CDR3 is 13 amino acids. Written as DNA, the CDR3 is TGCGGCACCGGGACAGGGGATTTTGGTGAGCAGTTCTTC. It is translated as CGTGTGDFGEQFF.